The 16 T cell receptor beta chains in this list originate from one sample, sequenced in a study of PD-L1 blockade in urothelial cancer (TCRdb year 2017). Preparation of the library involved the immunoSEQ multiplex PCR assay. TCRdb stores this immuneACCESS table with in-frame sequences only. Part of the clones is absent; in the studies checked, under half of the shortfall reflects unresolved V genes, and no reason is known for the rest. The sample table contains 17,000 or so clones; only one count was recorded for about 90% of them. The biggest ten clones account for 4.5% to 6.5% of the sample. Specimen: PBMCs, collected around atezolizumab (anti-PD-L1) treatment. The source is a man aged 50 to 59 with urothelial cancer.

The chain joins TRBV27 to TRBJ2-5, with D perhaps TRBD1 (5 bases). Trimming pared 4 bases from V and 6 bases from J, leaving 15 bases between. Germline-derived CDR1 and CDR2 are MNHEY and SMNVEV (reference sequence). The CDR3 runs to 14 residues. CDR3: CASSSRQSLKTQYF. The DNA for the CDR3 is TGTGCCAGCAGTTCCCGACAGTCTTTGAAGACCCAGTACTTC.

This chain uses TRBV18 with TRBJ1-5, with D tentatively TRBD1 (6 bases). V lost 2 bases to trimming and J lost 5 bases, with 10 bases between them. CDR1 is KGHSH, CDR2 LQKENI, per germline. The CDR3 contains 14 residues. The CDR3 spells CASSPTGGYQPQHF. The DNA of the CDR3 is TGTGCCAGCTCACCAACGGGGGGCTATCAGCCCCAGCATTTT.

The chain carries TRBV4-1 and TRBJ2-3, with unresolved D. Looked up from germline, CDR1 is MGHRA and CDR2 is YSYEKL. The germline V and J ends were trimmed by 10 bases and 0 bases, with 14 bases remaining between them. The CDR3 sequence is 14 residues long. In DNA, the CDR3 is TGCGCCACCTCCTTAGAGAAGAGCACAGATACGCAGTATTTT. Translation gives CATSLEKSTDTQYF.

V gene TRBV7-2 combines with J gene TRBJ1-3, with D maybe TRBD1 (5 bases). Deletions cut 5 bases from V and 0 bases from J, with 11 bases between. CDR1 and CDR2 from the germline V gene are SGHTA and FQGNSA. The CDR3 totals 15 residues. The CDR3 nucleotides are TGTGCCAGCAGCCTAGGGGAGCCCTCTGGAAACACCATATATTTT. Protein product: CASSLGEPSGNTIYF.

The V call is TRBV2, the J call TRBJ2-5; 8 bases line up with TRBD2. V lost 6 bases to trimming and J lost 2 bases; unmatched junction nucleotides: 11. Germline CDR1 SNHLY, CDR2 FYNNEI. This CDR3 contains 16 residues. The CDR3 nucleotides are TGTGCCAGCAGACCCAAGCGGGGGTGGGAGCAAGAGACCCAGTACTTC. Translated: CASRPKRGWEQETQYF. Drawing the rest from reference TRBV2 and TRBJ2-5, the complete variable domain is EPEVTQTPSHQVTQMGQEVILRCVPISNHLYFYWYRQILGQKVEFLVSFYNNEISEKSEIFDDQFSVERPDGSNFTLKIRSTKLEDSAMYFCASRPKRGWEQETQYFGPGTRLLVL.

The chain's CDR3 is CASSVVAGGAYNEQFF. In DNA form, the CDR3 reads TGTGCCAGCAGCGTAGTGGCGGGAGGGGCGTACAATGAGCAGTTCTTC. This rearrangement joins TRBV9 to TRBJ2-1, with 9 bases aligning to TRBD2. The V segment lost 0 bases and the J segment 4 bases; nucleotides outside the gene matches: 5. CDR1 is SGDLS, CDR2 YYNGEE, per germline. This CDR3 is 16 amino acids long.

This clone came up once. CDR3 DNA sequence: TGTGCCAGCAGTTACGGAGGGAAGTATGGCTACACCTTC. Translating it yields CASSYGGKYGYTF. V is TRBV6-5 and J is TRBJ1-2; D is unclear. V was trimmed by 2 bases and J by 5 bases, leaving 9 bases between them. Germline V lookup: CDR1 MNHEY, CDR2 SVGAGI. This CDR3 comprises 13 residues.

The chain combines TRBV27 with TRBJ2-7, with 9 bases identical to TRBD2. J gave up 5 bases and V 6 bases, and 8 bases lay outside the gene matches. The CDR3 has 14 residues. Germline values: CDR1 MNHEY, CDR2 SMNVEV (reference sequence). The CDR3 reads CASRGWGLADEQYF. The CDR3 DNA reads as TGTGCCAGCAGGGGATGGGGACTAGCTGACGAGCAGTACTTC.

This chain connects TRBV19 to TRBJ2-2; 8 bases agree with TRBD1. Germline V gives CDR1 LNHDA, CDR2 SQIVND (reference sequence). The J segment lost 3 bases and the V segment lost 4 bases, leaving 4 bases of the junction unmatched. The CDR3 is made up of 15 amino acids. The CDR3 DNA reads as TGTGCCAGTAGTAGGGACAGGCTCGACACCGGGGAGCTGTTTTTT. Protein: CASSRDRLDTGELFF.

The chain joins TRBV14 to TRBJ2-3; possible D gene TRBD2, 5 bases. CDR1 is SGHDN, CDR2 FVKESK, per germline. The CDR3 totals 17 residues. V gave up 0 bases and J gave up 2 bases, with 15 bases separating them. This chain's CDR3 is CASSQDAAGTTTDTQYF. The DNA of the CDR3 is TGTGCCAGCAGCCAAGATGCGGCGGGCACTACCACAGATACGCAGTATTTT.

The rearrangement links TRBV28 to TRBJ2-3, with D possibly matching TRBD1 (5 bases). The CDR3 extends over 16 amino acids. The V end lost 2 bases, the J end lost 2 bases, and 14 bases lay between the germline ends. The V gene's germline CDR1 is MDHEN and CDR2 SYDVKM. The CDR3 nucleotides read TGTGCCAGCAGTTTAGGAGACAGACCACTCACAGATACGCAGTATTTT. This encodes CASSLGDRPLTDTQYF.

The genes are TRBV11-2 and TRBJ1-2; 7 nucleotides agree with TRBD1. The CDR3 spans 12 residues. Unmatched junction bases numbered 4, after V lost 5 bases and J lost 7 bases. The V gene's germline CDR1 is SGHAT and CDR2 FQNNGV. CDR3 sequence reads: CASSPGTVGYTF. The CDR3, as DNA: TGTGCCAGCAGCCCCGGGACAGTTGGCTACACCTTC.

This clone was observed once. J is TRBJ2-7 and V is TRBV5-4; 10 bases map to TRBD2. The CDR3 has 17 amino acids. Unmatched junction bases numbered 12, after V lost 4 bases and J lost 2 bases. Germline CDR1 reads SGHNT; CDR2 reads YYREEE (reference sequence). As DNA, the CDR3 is TGTGCCAGCAGCGGGAGCGGGAGGGCCAACCCCGCCTACGAGCAGTACTTC. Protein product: CASSGSGRANPAYEQYF.

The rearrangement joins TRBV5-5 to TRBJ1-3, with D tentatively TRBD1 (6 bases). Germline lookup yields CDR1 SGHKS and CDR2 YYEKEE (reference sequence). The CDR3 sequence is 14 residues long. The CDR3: CARRQAISGNTIYF. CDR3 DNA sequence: TGTGCTCGTAGACAGGCCATCTCTGGAAACACCATATATTTT.

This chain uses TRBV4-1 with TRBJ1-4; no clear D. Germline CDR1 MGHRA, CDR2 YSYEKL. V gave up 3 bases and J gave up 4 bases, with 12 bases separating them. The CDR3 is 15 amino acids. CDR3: CASSHPGGINEKLFF. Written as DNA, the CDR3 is TGCGCCAGCAGCCATCCGGGAGGGATTAATGAAAAACTGTTTTTT.

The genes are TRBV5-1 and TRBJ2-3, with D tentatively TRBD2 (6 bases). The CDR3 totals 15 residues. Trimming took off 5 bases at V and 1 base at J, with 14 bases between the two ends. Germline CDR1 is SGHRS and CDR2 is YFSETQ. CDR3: CASSPVGLRTDTQYF. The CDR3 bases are TGCGCCAGCAGTCCGGTCGGACTACGCACAGATACGCAGTATTTT.